These 15 T cell receptor beta chains originate from one sample sequenced in a study of T cells after yellow fever vaccination (dated 2019 in TCRdb). The library was made by 5' RACE. The data were produced on an Illumina HiSeq 2500. Through fastp at Q25 and MiXCR, TCRdb rebuilt clones from the public reads, retaining in-frame beta chains. All rows with the same CDR3 protein become a single entry with the most common DNA and genes. The sample table shows around 600,000 distinct CDR3 sequences, and over 9% are seen once. 15% of the sample is taken by the ten largest. This sample's treatment or condition label indicates: live attenuated yellow fever vaccine strain. Here the sequenced sample was PBMCs, taken on the day of the yellow fever booster vaccination. These receptors were obtained from a man aged 25 to 40 who received the YFV17D yellow fever vaccine.

This clonotype was picked up a small number of times. The rearrangement uses TRBV6-2 or TRBV6-3 and TRBJ2-1; 8 positions match TRBD2. CDR1 and CDR2 from the germline V gene are MNHEY and SVGEGT. The CDR3 runs 18 residues. V lost 3 bases and J lost 2; bases outside the gene matches: 12. CDR3 amino acids: CASSYWLAGNPPYNEQFF. CDR3 coding DNA: TGTGCCAGCAGTTATTGGCTAGCGGGCAATCCACCCTACAATGAGCAGTTCTTC.

A few counts support this clonotype. The V call is TRBV7-9, the J call TRBJ2-7; 10 bases line up with TRBD2. The CDR3 length is 13 residues. CDR1 SEHNR and CDR2 FQNEAQ come from the germline V gene (reference sequence). V trimming: 5 bases; J trimming: 6 bases; junction bases outside the gene matches: 4. The CDR3 protein is CASSTSGTLEQYF. CDR3 DNA sequence: TGTGCCAGCAGCACTAGCGGGACGCTCGAGCAGTACTTC.

This clonotype appeared a few times. This chain connects TRBV27 to TRBJ2-3; D unresolved. The germline V gene has CDR1 MNHEY and CDR2 SMNVEV (reference sequence). The CDR3 has 16 amino acids. With 5 bases removed from V and 2 bases from J, the gap between germline ends came to 17 bases. CDR3 nucleotides: TGTGCCAGCAGTCCCCCCGGCCTAACAGTCACAGATACGCAGTATTTT. This encodes CASSPPGLTVTDTQYF.

This clonotype was observed a few times. The chain recombines TRBV6-1 with TRBJ2-3; 16 bases are a match to TRBD2. Unmatched junction bases numbered 3, after V lost 6 bases and J lost 6 bases. Germline-derived CDR1 and CDR2 are MNHNS and SASEGT. CDR3 size: 15 residues. CDR3 DNA sequence: TGTGCCAGCAGGGGACTAGCGGGAGGGCCGGATACGCAGTATTTT. Protein sequence: CASRGLAGGPDTQYF.

This chain connects TRBV7-9 to TRBJ1-2, with TRBD1 identical over 8 bases. CDR1 is SEHNR, CDR2 FQNEAQ, per germline (reference sequence). Trimming cost V 5 bases and J 9 bases; bases outside gene matches: 8. CDR3 length equals 13 residues. This CDR3 reads CASSQGQGYSYTF. DNA for the CDR3: TGTGCCAGCAGCCAAGGACAGGGTTATAGCTACACCTTC.

CDR3 in amino acids: CASSVDGATRGAPYEQYF. The CDR3 bases are TGTGCCAGCAGCGTAGACGGGGCCACACGGGGCGCCCCCTACGAGCAGTACTTC. The gene calls are TRBV9 and TRBJ2-7; either TRBD1 or TRBD2 may fit D (5 bases each). With 0 bases removed from V and 2 bases from J, the gap between germline ends came to 21 bases. CDR1 SGDLS and CDR2 YYNGEE come from the germline V gene. The length of the CDR3 is 18 residues.

This sequence joins TRBV12-3 or TRBV12-4 and TRBJ1-5; D unclear. The CDR3 spans 15 residues. Trimming removed 5 bases from V and 3 bases from J, with 14 bases in between. The CDR3 sequence: CASSKDGINNQPQHF. The DNA of the CDR3 is TGTGCCAGCAGTAAGGACGGGATAAACAATCAGCCCCAGCATTTT.

Many counts were recorded for this clonotype. This sequence joins TRBV20-1 and TRBJ2-5, with TRBD2 matching 14 bases. Germline V gene lookup returns CDR1 DFQATT and CDR2 SNEGSKA (reference sequence). J lost 5 bases, V lost 5 bases, and 4 bases had no gene match. This CDR3 spans 14 amino acids. The chain's CDR3 is CSASGLAGVETQYF. The CDR3 nucleotides are TGCAGTGCTTCGGGACTAGCGGGAGTTGAGACCCAGTACTTC.

The table lists this clonotype with a few counts. The chain is built from TRBV29-1 and TRBJ1-2; 8 bases fit TRBD1. The germline gives CDR1 SQVTM, CDR2 ANQGSEA. There are 12 residues in the CDR3. V was clipped by 7 bases and J by 4 bases; unmatched bases: 5. The CDR3 is CSASDRVYGYTF. CDR3 coding DNA: TGCAGCGCCTCGGACAGGGTCTATGGCTACACCTTC.

This chain joins TRBV30 and TRBJ2-1; TRBD2 matches 14 bases. Unmatched junction bases numbered 5, after V lost 5 bases and J lost 8 bases. The CDR3 consists of 14 residues. Germline V gene lookup returns CDR1 GTSNPN and CDR2 SVGIG (reference sequence). CDR3 sequence (DNA): TGTGCCTGGCGACTAGCGGGAGGGCCACATGAGCAGTTCTTC. It is translated as CAWRLAGGPHEQFF.

This clonotype was seen a few times. The V gene is TRBV5-6, the J gene TRBJ2-4; 7 bases align to TRBD2. Germline CDR1 SGHDT, CDR2 YYEEEE. V shed 3 bases and J 9 bases; nucleotides not matched to a gene: 6. The CDR3 consists of 13 residues. This CDR3 is CASSWGGVAIQYF. DNA for the CDR3: TGTGCCAGCAGCTGGGGAGGGGTCGCCATTCAGTACTTC.

This clonotype occurred a few times. This rearrangement joins TRBV29-1 to TRBJ2-3, with D maybe TRBD2 (5 bases). Trimming cost V 3 bases and J 2 bases, with 12 bases left between them. Germline V gene sequence: CDR1 SQVTM, CDR2 ANQGSEA. The CDR3 is 14 residues long. CDR3 in amino acids: CSVEAGRPTDTQYF. CDR3 sequence (DNA): TGCAGCGTTGAGGCGGGCCGTCCCACAGATACGCAGTATTTT.

This clonotype was seen just once. The chain joins TRBV3-1 to TRBJ2-3; D not resolved. This CDR3 spans 16 amino acids. Germline V lookup: CDR1 LGHDT, CDR2 YNNKEL (reference sequence). V lost 1 base, J lost 4 bases, and 15 bases lay in between. CDR3 nucleotide sequence: TGTGCCAGCAGCCAAGGGGCCAACACGGGCGCAGATACGCAGTATTTT. This encodes CASSQGANTGADTQYF.

This clonotype was detected only a few times. V gene TRBV5-1 combines with J gene TRBJ1-1; perhaps TRBD1 as D (5 bases). CDR1 and CDR2 from the germline V gene are SGHRS and YFSETQ. The CDR3 is 14 residues long. Trimming shortened V by 0 bases and J by 8 bases, and 14 bases separated the two germline ends. The CDR3 nucleotides read TGCGCCAGCAGCTTGGTCTCGGGGCTAGAGGAAGCTTTCTTT. Its translation is CASSLVSGLEEAFF.

Only a few counts were recorded for this clonotype. The chain is built from TRBV7-9 and TRBJ2-5; 7 positions agree with TRBD1. The junction had 11 bases not matched to a gene; V was cut back by 8 bases and J by 5 bases. Germline V lookup: CDR1 SEHNR, CDR2 FQNEAQ (reference sequence). This CDR3 has 14 residues. Here the CDR3 reads CASYRDSPVETQYF. Here the CDR3 DNA reads TGTGCCAGCTACCGGGACAGCCCAGTGGAGACCCAGTACTTC. The full variable domain, its missing parts supplied by reference TRBV7-9 and TRBJ2-5, is DTGVSQNPRHKITKRGQNVTFRCDPISEHNRLYWYRQTLGQGPEFLTYFQNEAQLEKSRLLSDRFSAERPKGSFSTLEIQRTEQGDSAMYLCASYRDSPVETQYFGPGTRLLVL.